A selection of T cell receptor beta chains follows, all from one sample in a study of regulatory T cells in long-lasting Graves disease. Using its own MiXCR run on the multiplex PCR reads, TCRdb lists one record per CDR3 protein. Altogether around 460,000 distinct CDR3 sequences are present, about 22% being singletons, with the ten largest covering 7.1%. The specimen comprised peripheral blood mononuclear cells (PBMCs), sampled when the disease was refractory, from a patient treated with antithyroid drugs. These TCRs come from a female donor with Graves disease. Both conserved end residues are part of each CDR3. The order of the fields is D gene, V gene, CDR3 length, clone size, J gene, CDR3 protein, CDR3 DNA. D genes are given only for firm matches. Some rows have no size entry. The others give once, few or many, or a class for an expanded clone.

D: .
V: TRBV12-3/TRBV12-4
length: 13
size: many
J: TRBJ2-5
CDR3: CASSFLPQETQYF
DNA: TGTGCCAGCAGTTTTCTGCCCCAAGAGACCCAGTACTTC

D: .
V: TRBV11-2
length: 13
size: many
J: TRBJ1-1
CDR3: CASSLGGLGEAFF
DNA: TGTGCCAGCAGCTTAGGGGGGCTAGGTGAAGCTTTCTTT

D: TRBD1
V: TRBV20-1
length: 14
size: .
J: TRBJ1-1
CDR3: CSADGDRDGTEAFF
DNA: TGCAGTGCTGACGGGGACAGGGATGGCACTGAAGCTTTCTTT

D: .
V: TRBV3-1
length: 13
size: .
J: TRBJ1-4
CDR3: CASSQYLNEKLFF
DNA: TGTGCCAGCAGCCAGTATCTTAATGAAAAACTGTTTTTT

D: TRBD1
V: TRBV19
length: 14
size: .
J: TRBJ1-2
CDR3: CASNPTGRYYGYTF
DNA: TGTGCCAGTAATCCGACAGGGAGGTATTATGGCTACACCTTC

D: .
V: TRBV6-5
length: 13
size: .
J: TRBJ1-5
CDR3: CASSYSVLGPQHF
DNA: TGTGCCAGCAGTTACTCAGTCCTGGGGCCCCAGCATTTT

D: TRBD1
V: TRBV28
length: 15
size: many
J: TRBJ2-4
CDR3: CASTDRGEAKNIQYF
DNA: TGTGCCAGTACGGACAGGGGGGAGGCCAAAAACATTCAGTACTTC

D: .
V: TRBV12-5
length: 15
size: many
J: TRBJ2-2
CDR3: CASGPRGEGTGELFF
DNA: TGTGCTAGTGGTCCCAGGGGCGAGGGGACCGGGGAGCTGTTTTTT

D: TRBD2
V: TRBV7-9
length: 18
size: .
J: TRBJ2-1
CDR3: CASSFQLAGTSVYNEQFF
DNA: TGTGCCAGCAGCTTCCAATTGGCTGGGACTAGCGTCTACAATGAGCAGTTCTTC

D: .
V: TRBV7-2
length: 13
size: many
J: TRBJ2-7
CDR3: CASSVGQRREQYF
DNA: TGTGCCAGCAGCGTTGGGCAGCGGAGGGAGCAGTACTTC

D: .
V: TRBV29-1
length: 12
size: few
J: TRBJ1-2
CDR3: CSVDQGAYGYTF
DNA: TGCAGCGTTGACCAGGGAGCGTATGGCTACACCTTC

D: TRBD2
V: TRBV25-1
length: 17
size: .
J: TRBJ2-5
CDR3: CASSEYKASGPQETQYF
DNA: TGTGCCAGCAGTGAATATAAGGCTAGCGGGCCGCAAGAGACCCAGTACTTC

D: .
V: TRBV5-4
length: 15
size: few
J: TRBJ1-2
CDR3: CASSPRGGEVGGYTF
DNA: TGTGCCAGCAGCCCCCGGGGAGGCGAGGTGGGTGGCTACACCTTC

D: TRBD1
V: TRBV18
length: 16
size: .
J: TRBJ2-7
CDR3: CASSPPDGGTGYEQYF
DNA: TGTGCCAGCTCACCACCGGATGGCGGGACAGGTTACGAGCAGTACTTC

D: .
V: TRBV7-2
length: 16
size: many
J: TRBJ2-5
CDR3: CASSPQANTKRETQYF
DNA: TGTGCCAGCAGCCCACAGGCGAACACGAAACGAGAGACCCAGTACTTC

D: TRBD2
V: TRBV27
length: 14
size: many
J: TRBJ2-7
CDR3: CASTRASGSYEQYF
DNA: TGTGCCAGCACCAGGGCTAGCGGGAGTTACGAGCAGTACTTC

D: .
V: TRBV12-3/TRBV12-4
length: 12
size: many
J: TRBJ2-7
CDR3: CASSNGPYEQYF
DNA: TGTGCCAGCAGTAACGGCCCCTACGAGCAGTACTTC

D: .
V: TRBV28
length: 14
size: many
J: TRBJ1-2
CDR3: CASSLTAVYRGYTF
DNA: TGTGCCAGCAGTTTAACGGCGGTTTATCGTGGCTACACCTTC

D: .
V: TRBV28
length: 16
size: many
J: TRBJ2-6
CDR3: CASTPPGGVGANVLTF
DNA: TGTGCCAGCACTCCTCCCGGGGGCGTCGGGGCCAACGTCCTGACTTTC

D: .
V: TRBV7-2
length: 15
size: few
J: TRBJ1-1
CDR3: CASSPNRGGYTEAFF
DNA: TGTGCCAGCAGCCCAAATCGTGGGGGATACACTGAAGCTTTCTTT

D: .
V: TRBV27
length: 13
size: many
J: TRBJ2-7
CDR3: CASSTDSSYEQYF
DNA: TGTGCCAGCAGCACGGACAGCTCCTACGAGCAGTACTTC

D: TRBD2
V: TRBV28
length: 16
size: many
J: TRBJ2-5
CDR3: CASSSRLAGAFETQYF
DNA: TGTGCCAGCAGTTCGAGACTAGCGGGAGCTTTCGAGACCCAGTACTTC

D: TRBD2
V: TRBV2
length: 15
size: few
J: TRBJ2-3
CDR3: CASSVGLAGTDTQYF
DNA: TGTGCCAGCAGTGTGGGACTAGCGGGGACAGATACGCAGTATTTT

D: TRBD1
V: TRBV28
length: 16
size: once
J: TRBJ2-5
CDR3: CASSPFATGWEETQYF
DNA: TGTGCCAGCAGTCCTTTCGCGACAGGGTGGGAAGAGACCCAGTACTTC

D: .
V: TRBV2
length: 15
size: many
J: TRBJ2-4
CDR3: CASSEGPGVKNIQYF
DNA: TGTGCCAGCAGTGAGGGCCCTGGAGTCAAAAACATTCAGTACTTC

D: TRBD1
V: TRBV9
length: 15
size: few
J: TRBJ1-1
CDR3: CASSGQQGMGTEAFF
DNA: TGTGCCAGCAGCGGACAACAGGGGATGGGCACTGAAGCTTTCTTT

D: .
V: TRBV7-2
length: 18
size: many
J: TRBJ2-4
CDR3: CASSLQGGIESGKNIQYF
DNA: TGTGCCAGCAGCTTACAGGGCGGGATTGAGTCGGGCAAAAACATTCAGTACTTC

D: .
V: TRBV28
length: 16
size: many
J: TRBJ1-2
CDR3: CASSLVIGGADYGYTF
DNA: TGTGCCAGCAGTTTAGTTATCGGGGGCGCGGACTATGGCTACACCTTC

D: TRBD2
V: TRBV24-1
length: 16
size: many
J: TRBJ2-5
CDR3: CATSDLGLAGDETQYF
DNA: TGTGCCACCAGTGATTTAGGACTAGCGGGCGACGAGACCCAGTACTTC

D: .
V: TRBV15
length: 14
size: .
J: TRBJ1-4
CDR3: CATSRGQNREKLFF
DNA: TGTGCCACCAGCAGAGGACAAAACAGGGAAAAACTGTTTTTT

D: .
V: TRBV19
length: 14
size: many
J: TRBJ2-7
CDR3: CASSIQPGTYEQYF
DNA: TGTGCCAGTAGTATTCAGCCAGGCACCTACGAGCAGTACTTC

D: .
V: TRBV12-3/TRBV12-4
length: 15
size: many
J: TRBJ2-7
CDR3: CASSLALQGSYEQYF
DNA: TGTGCCAGCAGTTTAGCGCTCCAAGGCTCCTACGAGCAGTACTTC

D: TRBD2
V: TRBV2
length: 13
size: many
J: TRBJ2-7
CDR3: CASRGWGGYEQYF
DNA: TGTGCCAGCAGGGGGTGGGGGGGCTACGAGCAGTACTTC

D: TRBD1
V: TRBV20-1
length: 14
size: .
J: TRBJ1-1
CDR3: CSARDRTGDPEAFF
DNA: TGCAGTGCTAGAGACCGGACAGGGGACCCTGAAGCTTTCTTT

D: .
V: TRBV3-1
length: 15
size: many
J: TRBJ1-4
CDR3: CASSRRVTGNEKLFF
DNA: TGTGCCAGCAGCCGGAGAGTGACTGGAAATGAAAAACTGTTTTTT

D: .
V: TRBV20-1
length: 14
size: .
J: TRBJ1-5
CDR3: CSALDSKGNQPQHF
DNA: TGCAGTGCTTTGGACAGTAAAGGCAATCAGCCCCAGCATTTT

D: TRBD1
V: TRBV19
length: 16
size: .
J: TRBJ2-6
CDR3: CASTGQGATGANVLTF
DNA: TGTGCCAGTACGGGACAGGGGGCGACTGGGGCCAACGTCCTGACTTTC

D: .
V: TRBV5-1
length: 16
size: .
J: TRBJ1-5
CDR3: CASSLVSAPLQGPQHF
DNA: TGCGCCAGCAGCTTGGTATCAGCTCCCTTACAAGGGCCCCAGCATTTT

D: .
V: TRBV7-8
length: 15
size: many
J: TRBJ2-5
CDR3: CASSLDQGSWETQYF
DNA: TGTGCCAGCAGCTTAGATCAGGGGTCATGGGAGACCCAGTACTTC

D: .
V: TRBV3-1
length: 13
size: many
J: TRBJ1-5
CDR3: CPDRLPYNQPQHF
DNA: TGTCCGGACCGACTCCCGTACAATCAGCCCCAGCATTTT

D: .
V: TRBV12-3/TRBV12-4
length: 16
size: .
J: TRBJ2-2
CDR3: CASSLTGPSNTGELFF
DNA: TGTGCCAGCAGCCTTACAGGTCCCTCGAACACCGGGGAGCTGTTTTTT